A single sample is the source of the 10 T cell receptor beta chains below, sequenced in a study of Ad26.COV2.S vaccination and SARS-CoV-2 variants (dated by TCRdb to the early 2020s). The treatment or condition label here, explained by the study, means: roughly 18 received Ad26.COV2.S at low or high dose, single or two shots; several received placebo; per-sample allocation not given. Repertoires of vaccine and placebo recipients were sequenced from samples taken on day 63 after the first injection. Library method: the immunoSEQ multiplex PCR assay. Held by TCRdb, this immuneACCESS table contains in-frame sequences only and omits some clones. Under half of the omission traces to an unresolved V gene where checked; the cause of the rest is unknown. In this sample the table shows 400,000 to 450,000 clones, about nine tenths of which occur a single time. The leading ten clones occupy about 1.6% of the sample.

The sample consisted of peripheral blood, taken in a trial of Ad26.COV2.S vaccine versus placebo. These TCRs come from a person aged 18-60 years who received the Ad26.COV2.S COVID-19 vaccine or a placebo.

This chain joins TRBV4-1 and TRBJ1-5; D is perhaps TRBD1 (6 bases). The length of the CDR3 is 13 residues. Trimming stripped 4 bases from V and 10 bases from J, with 14 bases between. The V gene's germline CDR1 is MGHRA and CDR2 YSYEKL. The CDR3 loop reads CASSLRGTEPQHF. CDR3 bases: TGCGCCAGCAGCCTCAGGGGAACAGAACCCCAGCATTTT.

This clone was seen a single time. V usage is TRBV28 and J usage is TRBJ1-1, with D hard to call. The CDR3 runs 13 residues. The germline V and J ends were trimmed by 5 bases and 4 bases, with 11 bases remaining between them. The V gene's germline CDR1 is MDHEN and CDR2 SYDVKM. The CDR3 reads CASSPRVVTEAFF. In DNA, the CDR3 is TGTGCCAGCAGTCCACGGGTGGTCACTGAAGCTTTCTTT.

The chain combines TRBV29-1 with TRBJ1-2; 9 bases fit TRBD1. The CDR3 extends over 13 amino acids. The germline CDR1 and CDR2 sequences are SQVTM and ANQGSEA. J gave up 5 bases and V 7 bases, and 8 bases lay outside the gene matches. CDR3 protein: CSAREQGAYGYTF. CDR3 bases: TGCAGCGCAAGGGAACAGGGGGCTTATGGCTACACCTTC.

This sequence joins TRBV6-2 or TRBV6-3 and TRBJ1-5, with 8 bases matching TRBD1. In germline, CDR1 is MNHEY, CDR2 SVGEGT. V lost 2 bases, J lost 0 bases, and 6 bases stayed unmatched. The length of the CDR3 is 17 residues. CDR3 sequence reads: CASSYNGQGYSNQPQHF. CDR3 DNA sequence: TGTGCCAGCAGTTACAATGGACAGGGTTATAGCAATCAGCCCCAGCATTTT.

The rearrangement links TRBV5-6 to TRBJ1-1; D remains ambiguous. V lost 3 bases, J lost 0 bases, and 6 bases lay in between. Germline values: CDR1 SGHDT, CDR2 YYEEEE. This CDR3 has 13 residues. For the CDR3, the DNA is TGTGCCAGCAGCTACGGACTGAACACTGAAGCTTTCTTT. It yields the protein CASSYGLNTEAFF.

The rearrangement joins TRBV5-6 to TRBJ1-6, with a weak D call TRBD1 (5 bases). V shed 0 bases and J shed 8 bases, with 12 bases lying between them. The CDR3 spans 15 residues. CDR1 is SGHDT and CDR2 is YYEEEE in the germline V gene. The DNA of the CDR3 is TGTGCCAGCAGCTTGGTTGACAGTGACTATTCACCCCTCCACTTT. Its translation: CASSLVDSDYSPLHF.

Concerning this clone: Other nucleotide sequences from this sample produce the same CDR3. The chain is built from TRBV7-2 and TRBJ2-1; TRBD1 matches 8 bases. This CDR3 is built from 15 residues. After removal of 4 bases from V and 3 bases from J, the junction contained 5 bases not matched to a gene. CDR1 and CDR2 from the germline V gene are SGHTA and FQGNSA. CDR3 region: CASSSRQGSYNEQFF. The CDR3 nucleotides read TGTGCCAGCAGCTCCCGACAGGGGAGCTACAATGAGCAGTTCTTC.

The V call is TRBV7-9, the J call TRBJ2-6, with a possible D match to TRBD1 (6 bases). CDR1 and CDR2 (germline): SEHNR, FQNEAQ (reference sequence). Deletions cut 2 bases from V and 0 bases from J, with 14 bases between. There are 18 residues in the CDR3. The CDR3 protein is CASSLIQGQSSGANVLTF. Written as DNA, the CDR3 is TGTGCCAGCAGCTTAATTCAGGGGCAGAGCTCTGGGGCCAACGTCCTGACTTTC.

The chain is built from TRBV15 and TRBJ1-2; D gene ambiguous. Trimming removed 0 bases at V and 2 bases at J, with 7 bases between. Germline V gene data show CDR1 as LNHNV and CDR2 as YYDKDF (reference sequence). This CDR3 is built from 14 residues. CDR3 sequence: CATSRDLGNYGYTF. The CDR3 DNA is TGTGCCACCAGCAGAGATCTCGGAAACTATGGCTACACCTTC.

V is TRBV30 and J is TRBJ1-2; 8 nucleotides agree with TRBD1. Germline V lookup: CDR1 GTSNPN, CDR2 SVGIG (reference sequence). The CDR3 sequence is 14 residues long. The J segment lost 3 bases and the V segment lost 3 bases, leaving 6 bases of the junction unmatched. CDR3 nucleotide sequence: TGTGCCTGGAGCACGGACAGGGCACACTATGGCTACACCTTC. Translated: CAWSTDRAHYGYTF.